Listed here are 14 T cell receptor beta chains from one sample, sequenced in a study of blood T cell repertoires in COVID-19. Assay: immunoSEQ multiplex PCR; the TCRdb copy retains only in-frame clones and omits some. The sample yields tens of thousands of clones, approximately 89% seen once. The sample comprised peripheral blood. These receptors originate from a human donor in a cohort sampled during active COVID-19.

This clone is termed medium-sized. The chain recombines TRBV27 with TRBJ1-2; D unclear. The germline CDR1 and CDR2 sequences are MNHEY and SMNVEV (reference sequence). V was cut by 7 bases and J by 2 bases, with 17 bases left in between. CDR3 length equals 15 residues. CDR3 sequence (DNA): TGTGCCAGCAAACCGGAGCTAATTAGCAACTATGGCTACACCTTC. This translates into CASKPELISNYGYTF.

This clone has more than one count but fewer than ten. The chain is built from TRBV7-9 and TRBJ2-7, with D maybe TRBD2 (6 bases). Germline V gives CDR1 SEHNR, CDR2 FQNEAQ (reference sequence). V was shortened by 0 bases and J by 6 bases, with 15 bases between the two germline ends. This CDR3 is 15 amino acids long. The CDR3 DNA follows: TGTGCCAGCAGCTTAGCCTCGGGCGGGGCGCGCGAGCAGTACTTC. This gives the protein CASSLASGGAREQYF.

J is TRBJ1-6 and V is TRBV5-6, with 10 bases lining up with TRBD1. The germline V gene encodes CDR1 SGHDT and CDR2 YYEEEE. V shed 0 bases, J shed 6 bases, and the junction held 9 bases outside the gene matches. There are 18 residues in the CDR3. In DNA, the CDR3 is TGTGCCAGCAGCTTGGGGCCGGGACAGGGGAGAAGTAATTCACCCCTCCACTTT. This encodes CASSLGPGQGRSNSPLHF.

The rearrangement joins TRBV6-5 to TRBJ1-5; D might be TRBD1 (5 bases). The V gene's germline CDR1 is MNHEY and CDR2 SVGAGI. Trimming took 6 bases from V and 4 from J, leaving 16 bases between them. CDR3 length equals 15 residues. This CDR3 reads CASRLDSAPNQPQHF. CDR3 nucleotide sequence: TGTGCCAGCAGGCTAGACAGCGCCCCGAATCAGCCCCAGCATTTT.

The rearrangement links TRBV6-5 to TRBJ2-1; D is undetermined. Germline V gives CDR1 MNHEY, CDR2 SVGAGI. The CDR3 loop spans 13 amino acids. Trimming removed 11 bases at V and 5 bases at J, with 16 bases between. The CDR3 coding sequence is TGTGCCGTCACGAGGTCGCAGAACAATGAGCAGTTCTTC. As protein: CAVTRSQNNEQFF.

This clone has just a few counts. The genes are TRBV3-1 (or the pseudogene TRBV3-2) and TRBJ2-1; 8 bases are a match to TRBD2. The CDR3 runs to 14 residues. V shed 5 bases, J shed 9 bases, and the junction held 9 bases outside the gene matches. Germline values: CDR1 LGHDT, CDR2 YNNKEL (reference sequence). The CDR3 here is CASSSREGYGEQFF. CDR3 DNA sequence: TGTGCCAGCAGCTCTCGGGAGGGCTACGGTGAGCAGTTCTTC.

The chain recombines TRBV19 with TRBJ2-7; 7 nucleotides align to TRBD2. Unmatched junction bases numbered 13, after V lost 5 bases and J lost 0 bases. This CDR3 has 17 residues. Germline CDR1 is LNHDA and CDR2 is SQIVND (reference sequence). Here the CDR3 reads CASSLAAGVGNSYEQYF. The CDR3 nucleotides read TGTGCCAGTAGTCTGGCCGCGGGGGTCGGGAACTCCTACGAGCAGTACTTC.

This rearrangement joins TRBV2 to TRBJ1-1, with 9 bases identical to TRBD1. Germline V gene lookup returns CDR1 SNHLY and CDR2 FYNNEI. J gave up 0 bases and V 4 bases, and 0 bases lay outside the gene matches. The CDR3 totals 14 residues. The CDR3 DNA sequence: TGTGCCAGCAGTGGGGACAGGGTGAACACTGAAGCTTTCTTT. Protein product: CASSGDRVNTEAFF.

This rearrangement joins TRBV3-1 (or the pseudogene TRBV3-2) to TRBJ1-5; 9 bases match TRBD1. Germline lookup yields CDR1 LGHDT and CDR2 YNNKEL (reference sequence). The ends lost 8 bases at V and 6 bases at J; junction bases unmatched: 8. CDR3 size: 14 residues. The CDR3 DNA follows: TGTGCCAGCGGGAACAGGGGGCTTGGTCAGCCCCAGCATTTT. Residues: CASGNRGLGQPQHF.

This clone was recorded once. The chain carries TRBV6-1 and TRBJ2-4; tentative D call: TRBD2 (6 bases). The V end lost 2 bases, the J end lost 0 bases, and 11 bases lay between the germline ends. This CDR3 contains 16 residues. Germline values: CDR1 MNHNS, CDR2 SASEGT. For the CDR3, the DNA is TGTGCCAGCAGTGAACATCGGGGGACAGCCAAAAACATTCAGTACTTC. The encoded protein is CASSEHRGTAKNIQYF.

V and J are TRBV5-1 and TRBJ2-5, with D possibly matching TRBD2 (6 bases). This CDR3 has 15 amino acids. CDR1 and CDR2 (germline): SGHRS, YFSETQ. The germline V and J ends were trimmed by 4 bases and 2 bases, with 15 bases remaining between them. CDR3 sequence (DNA): TGCGCCAGCAGCGGATTGGGGACTGTACAAGAGACCCAGTACTTC. As protein: CASSGLGTVQETQYF.

This clone was seen more than once but under ten times. The V call is TRBV7-3, the J call TRBJ2-5; TRBD1 matches 7 bases. Germline V gene data show CDR1 as SGHTA and CDR2 as FQGTGA. The CDR3 totals 13 residues. After removal of 5 bases from V and 4 bases from J, the junction contained 4 bases not matched to a gene. The CDR3 DNA follows: TGTGCCAGCAGCCGACAGGGAAGAGAGACCCAGTACTTC. It encodes CASSRQGRETQYF.

This clone came up once. V gene TRBV18 combines with J gene TRBJ2-3; D perhaps matches TRBD1 (6 bases). Germline CDR1 KGHSH, CDR2 LQKENI. The V end was cut by 2 bases, the J end by 7 bases, with 13 bases between. CDR3 length: 14 residues. CDR3 bases: TGTGCCAGCTCACCAAGGACGGGGACATATACGCAGTATTTT. Its translation is CASSPRTGTYTQYF.

The sample holds a few counts of this clone. The genes are TRBV4-2 and TRBJ1-2; D call uncertain. V was cut by 1 base and J by 2 bases, with 14 bases left in between. The V gene's germline CDR1 is LGHNA and CDR2 YNFKEQ. The length of the CDR3 is 16 residues. CDR3: CASSQAVRLLNYGYTF. The CDR3 coding sequence is TGTGCCAGCAGCCAAGCAGTCAGGTTGCTAAACTATGGCTACACCTTC.